The 25 T cell receptor beta chains given below trace back to one sample, sequenced in a study of human T cells and chemical hapten exposure. A single record per CDR3 protein comes from TCRdb applying MiXCR to the RACE reads. The data show approximately 180,000 distinct CDR3 sequences, around 30% seen once. Time point defined: pre-sensitization, week 0. As to treatment: therapeutic diphenylcyclopropenone sensitization with weekly scalp DPC. This sample comprised whole blood, obtained in connection with sensitization to the hapten diphenylcyclopropenone (DPC). These receptors were taken from a woman in her thirties with alopecia areata. Some clones in this sample may be carry-over from other donors' samples.

The table lists this clonotype with a few counts. Here the CDR3 DNA reads TGCGCCAGCAGCACTGGGACATTGAACACTGAAGCTTTCTTT. This encodes CASSTGTLNTEAFF. J is TRBJ1-1 and V is TRBV5-1, with D possibly being TRBD1 (6 bases). CDR3 length: 14 amino acids. V shed 4 bases and J shed 0 bases, with 10 bases lying between them. Per germline, CDR1 SGHRS and CDR2 YFSETQ.

The genes are TRBV5-1 and TRBJ1-2, with D hard to call. The CDR3 loop spans 13 amino acids. Germline V gene lookup returns CDR1 SGHRS and CDR2 YFSETQ. The ends were cut back, 0 bases at V and 1 base at J, with 4 bases in the middle. The CDR3 region is CASSLDDNYGYTF. As DNA, the CDR3 is TGCGCCAGCAGCTTGGACGATAACTATGGCTACACCTTC.

The sample holds a few counts of this clonotype. V gene TRBV28 combines with J gene TRBJ1-5, with TRBD1 as a possible D gene (5 bases). V was clipped by 5 bases and J by 0 bases, with 8 bases between them. Germline V gene data show CDR1 as MDHEN and CDR2 as SYDVKM. The CDR3 extends over 14 amino acids. In DNA, the CDR3 is TGTGCCAGCAGTCACGGGGGTAGCAATCAGCCCCAGCATTTT. It translates to CASSHGGSNQPQHF.

The gene calls are TRBV6-5 and TRBJ2-7; 8 bases match TRBD1. After removal of 6 bases from V and 3 bases from J, the junction contained 4 bases not matched to a gene. The CDR3 length is 13 residues. Germline-derived CDR1 and CDR2 are MNHEY and SVGAGI. The CDR3 DNA is TGTGCCAGCAGCCAGGGACAGGTCTACGAGCAGTACTTC. Translation: CASSQGQVYEQYF.

This clonotype was observed at least ten times. V and J are TRBV20-1 and TRBJ2-7, with 7 bases matching TRBD2. This CDR3 has 16 residues. V trimming: 0 bases; J trimming: 3 bases; junction bases outside the gene matches: 11. CDR1 DFQATT and CDR2 SNEGSKA come from the germline V gene (reference sequence). In nucleotides, the CDR3 is TGCAGTGCTAGAGATCTGCAGGAGTCGGGGGGCTACGAGCAGTACTTC. Residues: CSARDLQESGGYEQYF.

The chain links TRBV9 to TRBJ1-3; D not certain. The V gene's germline CDR1 is SGDLS and CDR2 YYNGEE. The germline V and J ends were trimmed by 2 bases and 8 bases, with 11 bases remaining between them. The CDR3 consists of 13 residues. The CDR3 loop is CASSVSLGDTIYF. CDR3 sequence (DNA): TGTGCCAGCAGCGTTTCCCTTGGGGACACCATATATTTT.

This clonotype was picked up a small number of times. This chain links TRBV29-1 with TRBJ2-7; 8 bases are a match to TRBD1. The V segment lost 7 bases and the J segment 1 base; nucleotides outside the gene matches: 3. The germline V gene has CDR1 SQVTM and CDR2 ANQGSEA. This CDR3 comprises 12 residues. The CDR3 coding sequence is TGCAGCGCCGGACAGGGATCCTACGAGCAGTACTTC. It is translated as CSAGQGSYEQYF.

The CDR3 DNA reads TGTGCCAGCAGACGGAGGGGGAGCGGGGAGCAGTACTTC. Amino acid sequence: CASRRRGSGEQYF. This chain connects TRBV27 to TRBJ2-7; either TRBD1 or TRBD2 may fit D (6 bases each). This CDR3 contains 13 residues. Germline V CDR1 and CDR2: MNHEY, SMNVEV (reference sequence). V was shortened by 6 bases and J by 7 bases, with 16 bases between the two germline ends.

This clonotype showed up just a few times. The rearrangement joins TRBV4-1 to TRBJ2-7; 13 bases are a match to TRBD2. Germline V gene lookup returns CDR1 MGHRA and CDR2 YSYEKL. V lost 4 bases to trimming and J lost 7 bases; unmatched junction nucleotides: 4. CDR3 length: 14 amino acids. The CDR3 DNA is TGCGCCAGCAGCCCTGGACTAGCGGGAGATGAGCAGTACTTC. Protein sequence: CASSPGLAGDEQYF.

The V gene is TRBV2, the J gene TRBJ1-4; D uncertain. Per the germline V gene, CDR1 is SNHLY and CDR2 is FYNNEI. V was shortened by 10 bases and J by 4 bases, with 13 bases between the two germline ends. The CDR3 sequence is 13 residues long. CDR3 loop: CANQVDRNEKLFF. In DNA form, the CDR3 reads TGTGCCAACCAGGTAGACCGTAATGAAAAACTGTTTTTT.

The rearrangement links TRBV18 to TRBJ1-2; D remains ambiguous. The germline CDR1 and CDR2 sequences are KGHSH and LQKENI. The CDR3 totals 17 residues. The ends were cut back, 0 bases at V and 6 bases at J, with 20 bases in the middle. The CDR3: CASSPPTQRPGVDGYTF. The CDR3 nucleotides read TGTGCCAGCTCACCACCGACCCAGAGGCCAGGAGTTGATGGCTACACCTTC.

This clonotype has only a few counts. The chain has TRBV7-2 and TRBJ2-2; tentatively, D is TRBD1 or TRBD2 (5 bases each). CDR3 length equals 16 residues. V dropped 0 bases and J dropped 1 base, with 9 bases sitting between them. CDR1 SGHTA and CDR2 FQGNSA come from the germline V gene. DNA of the CDR3: TGTGCCAGCAGCTTAGCGGGACCAATGAACACCGGGGAGCTGTTTTTT. This translates into CASSLAGPMNTGELFF. Together with reference TRBV7-2 and TRBJ2-2, the CDR3 gives the full variable domain: GAGVSQSPSNKVTEKGKDVELRCDPISGHTALYWYRQSLGQGLEFLIYFQGNSAPDKSGLPSDRFSAERTGGSVSTLTIQRTQQEDSAVYLCASSLAGPMNTGELFFGEGSRLTVL.

The chain has TRBV5-1 and TRBJ2-5, with D tentatively TRBD1 or TRBD2 (5 bases each). V was trimmed by 0 bases and J by 8 bases, leaving 17 bases between them. This CDR3 has 15 residues. Germline CDR1 is SGHRS and CDR2 is YFSETQ. CDR3 residues: CASSLEGPRRETQYF. The CDR3 DNA reads TGCGCCAGCAGCTTGGAGGGGCCCCGCCGGGAAACCCAGTACTTC.

This clonotype was seen repeatedly, ten times or more. At one end, the junction sequence differs from germline, possibly due to a read error. The chain couples TRBV5-1 to TRBJ1-5; no clear D gene. Germline V lookup: CDR1 SGHRS, CDR2 YFSETQ. The length of the CDR3 is 14 residues. The CDR3 DNA is TGTGCCAGCAGTTTAGAAGGTAGCAATCAGCCCCAGCATTTT. Translating gives CASSLEGSNQPQHF.

The V and J genes are TRBV4-1 and TRBJ2-3; D may be TRBD2 (5 bases). There are 16 residues in the CDR3. Trimming took 1 base from V and 0 from J, leaving 11 bases between them. Germline V gene sequence: CDR1 MGHRA, CDR2 YSYEKL. CDR3 amino acids: CASSQGPRGSTDTQYF. The CDR3 bases are TGCGCCAGCAGCCAAGGTCCACGAGGGAGCACAGATACGCAGTATTTT.

The rearrangement joins TRBV4-3 to TRBJ2-3, with 8 bases lining up with TRBD1. The CDR3 has 16 amino acids. Germline CDR1 and CDR2: LGHNA and YSLEER. Germline trimming cut 3 bases from V and 0 bases from J; bases unmatched to any gene: 5. CDR3 residues: CASSHTGQGSTDTQYF. The CDR3 DNA reads TGCGCCAGCAGCCACACAGGACAGGGTAGCACAGATACGCAGTATTTT.

This clonotype was seen a few times. CDR3 sequence: CASSWTGLTLYEQYF. CDR3 sequence (DNA): TGTGCCAGCAGTTGGACAGGTCTAACGCTCTACGAGCAGTACTTC. The chain recombines TRBV6-2 or TRBV6-3 with TRBJ2-7, with TRBD1 matching 7 bases. Looked up from germline, CDR1 is MNHEY and CDR2 is SVGEGT. V lost 4 bases to trimming and J lost 3 bases; unmatched junction nucleotides: 9. The CDR3 has 15 residues.

This clonotype was observed a few times. The chain couples TRBV7-8 to TRBJ1-1; 7 nucleotides agree with TRBD1. The CDR3 sequence is 14 residues long. CDR1 is SGHVS, CDR2 FQNEAQ, per germline. J lost 3 bases, V lost 5 bases, and 6 bases had no gene match. CDR3 bases: TGTGCCAGCAGCGGCAACAGGGGCGACACTGAAGCTTTCTTT. Translation gives CASSGNRGDTEAFF.

The CDR3 region has the DNA TGTGCCAGCAGCTCAGGGACCCACGACAATGAGCAGTTCTTC. As protein: CASSSGTHDNEQFF. The chain employs TRBV7-9 and TRBJ2-1; D assignment may be TRBD1 or TRBD2 (5 bases each). In germline, CDR1 is SEHNR, CDR2 FQNEAQ (reference sequence). The CDR3 is 14 amino acids. V lost 4 bases to trimming and J lost 5 bases, with 12 bases between them.

The table lists this clonotype with a few counts. This chain links TRBV28 with TRBJ2-1; a possible D gene is TRBD2 (6 bases). CDR3 length: 16 amino acids. V shed 8 bases and J shed 4 bases, with 21 bases lying between them. In germline, CDR1 is MDHEN, CDR2 SYDVKM. The DNA for the CDR3 is TGTGCCAGCCATCTAATCGGCGCGGGATCGTACAATGAGCAGTTCTTC. Its protein product is CASHLIGAGSYNEQFF.

This clonotype has a handful of counts. The chain is built from TRBV4-1 and TRBJ2-7; 8 bases are shared with TRBD1. This CDR3 contains 13 residues. Looked up from germline, CDR1 is MGHRA and CDR2 is YSYEKL. With 3 bases clipped from V and 4 bases from J, the junction kept 2 bases outside the gene matches. The CDR3 nucleotides are TGCGCCAGCAGCCACGGACAGGGTTACGAGCAGTACTTC. Translation gives CASSHGQGYEQYF.

The genes are TRBV2 and TRBJ1-1; D is possibly TRBD1 (6 bases). Germline values: CDR1 SNHLY, CDR2 FYNNEI. V lost 6 bases and J lost 4, with 12 bases in between. There are 13 residues in the CDR3. CDR3: CASREQGSTEAFF. The DNA of the CDR3 is TGTGCCAGCAGAGAACAGGGTTCCACTGAAGCTTTCTTT.

The rearrangement links TRBV29-1 to TRBJ2-2, with D perhaps matching TRBD1 (6 bases). The length of the CDR3 is 13 residues. Germline V gives CDR1 SQVTM, CDR2 ANQGSEA. Deletions cut 3 bases from V and 6 bases from J, with 11 bases between. CDR3 nucleotides: TGCAGCGTTGAGGGGGCGTTATCCGGGGAGCTGTTTTTT. This codes for CSVEGALSGELFF.

The chain combines TRBV5-1 with TRBJ2-7; no reliable D call. V lost 0 bases, J lost 2 bases, and 9 bases lay in between. The CDR3 is 14 residues long. Germline-derived CDR1 and CDR2 are SGHRS and YFSETQ. This chain's CDR3 is CASSLVSRPYEQYF. CDR3 bases: TGCGCCAGCAGCTTGGTATCCAGGCCCTACGAGCAGTACTTC.

DNA for the CDR3: TGTGCCAGCAGCCGGGGACAGTCCGAGCAGTACTTC. Its protein product is CASSRGQSEQYF. This chain uses TRBV3-1 with TRBJ2-7; 7 nucleotides line up with TRBD1. Germline V CDR1 and CDR2: LGHDT, YNNKEL (reference sequence). The CDR3 has 12 residues. J gave up 6 bases and V 4 bases, and 3 bases lay outside the gene matches.